Listed here is a single T cell receptor beta chain. The target antigen is unknown. The entry originates in a study of shared clonotypes between healthy human individuals. In the study overall: Per donor, three plates held CD4 naive cells, three held CD4 memory, two held CD8 naive and one held CD8 memory. The study's findings and limits: Clonotypes not shared had lower generation probabilities than those common to all four donors.

The donors, healthy adults who were HIV-negative, had experienced no recent acute infections or vaccinations. Deep was the level at which the assay was run. The protocol was immunoSEQ multiplex PCR, while the TCRdb copy is restricted to in-frame clones and leaves out a portion. The sample holds over 850,000 clones, about four fifths seen once. The clonotype originates from a man younger than 35 in good health. Some clones in this sample may be carry-over from other donors' samples. The specimen was memory CD4+ T cells from PBMCs. Subset indicated: CD45RA-negative fraction.

The CDR3 reads CASTPRSGGRAEYNEQFF. The CDR3 DNA is TGTGCCAGCACCCCGAGGTCCGGCGGGAGGGCCGAGTACAATGAGCAGTTCTTC. The V gene is TRBV5-6, the J gene TRBJ2-1; 9 bases map to TRBD2. The CDR3 runs 18 residues. The germline gives CDR1 SGHDT, CDR2 YYEEEE. Trimming took 6 bases from V and 4 from J; bases not matched to a gene: 17.